The 21 T cell receptor beta chains below come from one sample, sequenced in a study of control samples from healthy donors and cancer patients. TCRdb's table, derived via immunoSEQ multiplex PCR, lists solely in-frame clones and lacks some. In the table there are more than 100,000 clones, around 93% of which are singletons. Sequencing was carried out using blood. The receptors here all came from a man in his late teens or twenties in good health.

The chain carries TRBV3-1 (or the pseudogene TRBV3-2) and TRBJ1-1; D unresolved. CDR1 LGHDT and CDR2 YNNKEL come from the germline V gene (reference sequence). Trimming pared 0 bases from V and 0 bases from J, leaving 14 bases between. The CDR3 consists of 17 residues. As DNA, the CDR3 is TGTGCCAGCAGCCAAGAGTCCGGAGCTTCAATGAACACTGAAGCTTTCTTT. The encoded protein is CASSQESGASMNTEAFF.

The V and J genes are TRBV7-2 and TRBJ1-2; D not certain. The CDR3 is 13 residues long. Trimming stripped 7 bases from V and 4 bases from J, with 13 bases between. Germline CDR1 SGHTA, CDR2 FQGNSA. CDR3 amino acids: CASTLGRSYGYTF. CDR3 in DNA: TGTGCCAGCACTTTAGGCCGGTCCTATGGCTACACCTTC.

The gene calls are TRBV5-1 and TRBJ1-2; 9 positions match TRBD1. The CDR3 spans 15 residues. Germline-derived CDR1 and CDR2 are SGHRS and YFSETQ. V was pared by 1 base and J by 6 bases, with 7 bases of the junction left unmatched. The CDR3 reads CASSLPGQGSNGYTF. CDR3 in DNA: TGCGCCAGCAGCTTGCCGGGACAGGGATCAAATGGCTACACCTTC.

This chain links TRBV29-1 with TRBJ1-1; the D gene is possibly TRBD1 (5 bases). V was pared by 7 bases and J by 5 bases, with 14 bases between. Germline CDR1 and CDR2: SQVTM and ANQGSEA. The CDR3 spans 12 residues. The CDR3: CSALQGRTEAFF. CDR3 DNA sequence: TGCAGCGCCCTTCAGGGTCGGACTGAAGCTTTCTTT.

CDR3 region: CASSRTGEVSPLHF. The CDR3 bases are TGTGCCAGCTCCCGGACGGGAGAGGTATCACCCCTCCACTTT. V usage is TRBV6-5 and J usage is TRBJ1-6; D gene unclear. V was pared by 8 bases and J by 10 bases, with 18 bases between. Germline V lookup: CDR1 MNHEY, CDR2 SVGAGI. This CDR3 comprises 14 residues.

The rearrangement uses TRBV6-5 and TRBJ2-7; D is uncertain. From germline, CDR1 is MNHEY and CDR2 SVGAGI. This CDR3 is 14 amino acids long. V lost 9 bases and J lost 0, with 15 bases in between. CDR3 residues: CASKVVLSSYEQYF. CDR3 coding DNA: TGTGCCAGTAAGGTTGTACTTAGCTCCTACGAGCAGTACTTC.

The rearrangement links TRBV11-3 to TRBJ1-1, with a tentative D call TRBD1 (5 bases). Deletions cut 3 bases from V and 4 bases from J, with 9 bases between. The CDR3 has 13 residues. The germline CDR1 and CDR2 sequences are SGHNT and YENEEA. DNA for the CDR3: TGTGCCAGCAGCTTTGGGGGTGGCACTGAAGCTTTCTTT. Its translation is CASSFGGGTEAFF.

The chain carries TRBV18 and TRBJ1-3; no clear D gene. The CDR3 length is 15 residues. The V end was cut by 2 bases, the J end by 7 bases, with 15 bases between. Germline V CDR1 and CDR2: KGHSH, LQKENI. The CDR3 nucleotides are TGTGCCAGCTCACCAGGACTCTTGAGCCCCAACACCATATATTTT. It translates to CASSPGLLSPNTIYF. Full variable domain (missing parts from reference TRBV18 and TRBJ1-3): NAGVMQNPRHLVRRRGQEARLRCSPMKGHSHVYWYRQLPEEGLKFMVYLQKENIIDESGMPKERFSAEFPKEGPSILRIQQVVRGDSAAYFCASSPGLLSPNTIYFGEGSWLTVV.

The gene calls are TRBV15 and TRBJ2-4; D gene ambiguous. Per the germline V gene, CDR1 is LNHNV and CDR2 is YYDKDF (reference sequence). The V end lost 0 bases, the J end lost 8 bases, and 14 bases lay between the germline ends. This CDR3 has 15 amino acids. DNA of the CDR3: TGTGCCACCAGCAGAGATCGGGCGGCCTGGGACATTCAGTACTTC. It translates to CATSRDRAAWDIQYF.

The chain uses TRBV11-2 and TRBJ2-7, with D unclear. V was shortened by 1 base and J by 1 base, with 5 bases between the two germline ends. CDR1 and CDR2 from the germline V gene are SGHAT and FQNNGV. There are 13 residues in the CDR3. CDR3 in DNA: TGTGCCAGCAGCTTAGCAGGATCCTACGAGCAGTACTTC. Residues: CASSLAGSYEQYF. Based on the CDR3 plus reference TRBV11-2 and TRBJ2-7, the full variable domain is EAGVAQSPRYKIIEKRQSVAFWCNPISGHATLYWYQQILGQGPKLLIQFQNNGVVDDSQLPKDRFSAERLKGVDSTLKIQPAKLEDSAVYLCASSLAGSYEQYFGPGTRLTVT.

This clone showed up just once. The genes are TRBV30 and TRBJ2-3; D is perhaps TRBD1 or TRBD2 (5 bases each). This CDR3 comprises 13 residues. Trimming removed 5 bases at V and 5 bases at J, with 14 bases between. Germline V gene sequence: CDR1 GTSNPN, CDR2 SVGIG (reference sequence). The CDR3 sequence is CAWSRDLGDTQYF. The CDR3 DNA reads TGTGCCTGGTCCCGGGACCTCGGAGATACGCAGTATTTT. Filled out from reference TRBV30 and TRBJ2-3, the complete variable domain reads SQTIHQWPATLVQPVGSPLSLECTVEGTSNPNLYWYRQAAGRGLQLLFYSVGIGQISSEVPQNLSASRPQDRQFILSSKKLLLSDSGFYLCAWSRDLGDTQYFGPGTRLTVL.

This chain connects TRBV5-6 to TRBJ1-5, with D unresolved. This CDR3 comprises 13 residues. Trimming pared 0 bases from V and 5 bases from J, leaving 6 bases between. The germline CDR1 and CDR2 sequences are SGHDT and YYEEEE. DNA of the CDR3: TGTGCCAGCAGCTTGGACGGGGATCAGCCCCAGCATTTT. It specifies CASSLDGDQPQHF.

The V gene is TRBV19, the J gene TRBJ2-7; D may match TRBD1 or TRBD2 (6 bases each). Germline V gives CDR1 LNHDA, CDR2 SQIVND (reference sequence). V lost 5 bases and J 4 bases, leaving 15 bases between the germline ends. The CDR3 loop spans 14 amino acids. The CDR3 DNA follows: TGTGCCAGTAGTTTCGTAGGGGGGCGTTACGAGCAGTACTTC. This translates into CASSFVGGRYEQYF.

This clone has just a few counts. V is TRBV18 and J is TRBJ1-1; maybe TRBD1 (5 bases). V gave up 5 bases and J gave up 6 bases, with 16 bases separating them. This CDR3 region has 14 residues. Germline values: CDR1 KGHSH, CDR2 LQKENI. Here the CDR3 DNA reads TGTGCCAGCTCATCCCAGGTAAGGGGCGCTGAAGCTTTCTTT. Residues: CASSSQVRGAEAFF.

The genes are TRBV11-2 and TRBJ1-2; D is unresolved. The CDR3 extends over 14 amino acids. CDR1 is SGHAT, CDR2 FQNNGV, per germline. V lost 0 bases to trimming and J lost 4 bases, with 9 bases between them. This CDR3 reads CASSLDMGSYGYTF. The DNA of the CDR3 is TGTGCCAGCAGCTTAGATATGGGATCCTATGGCTACACCTTC.

The chain joins TRBV4-1 to TRBJ1-1; 8 bases align to TRBD1. Germline lookup yields CDR1 MGHRA and CDR2 YSYEKL. The CDR3 contains 16 residues. J lost 5 bases, V lost 4 bases, and 12 bases had no gene match. CDR3: CASSLIANRGWTEAFF. The CDR3 DNA sequence: TGCGCCAGCAGCCTCATAGCTAACAGGGGGTGGACTGAAGCTTTCTTT.

V is TRBV7-6 and J is TRBJ2-3, with 9 positions matching TRBD1. V shed 5 bases and J 5 bases; nucleotides not matched to a gene: 11. Germline V gene data show CDR1 as SGHVS and CDR2 as FNYEAQ. This CDR3 has 16 residues. The CDR3: CASSPWGDRVGDTQYF. The CDR3 nucleotides read TGTGCCAGCAGCCCTTGGGGGGACAGGGTTGGAGATACGCAGTATTTT.

DNA for the CDR3: TGCGCCAGCAGCTCGGACTCACCTAGCACAGATACGCAGTATTTT. Translation gives CASSSDSPSTDTQYF. The V call is TRBV5-1, the J call TRBJ2-3; D is perhaps TRBD2 (5 bases). This CDR3 is built from 15 residues. From germline, CDR1 is SGHRS and CDR2 YFSETQ. V was shortened by 3 bases and J by 0 bases, with 11 bases between the two germline ends.

The J gene is TRBJ2-7, the V gene TRBV11-1, with TRBD1 identical over 10 bases. V was clipped by 5 bases and J by 6 bases; unmatched bases: 7. From germline, CDR1 is SGHAT and CDR2 FQDESV (reference sequence). CDR3 size: 14 residues. The CDR3 DNA is TGTGCCAGCAGCCCGGGACAGGGGAGGAGCGAGCAGTACTTC. Protein product: CASSPGQGRSEQYF.

This chain links TRBV11-2 with TRBJ1-4; weak D call: TRBD1 (5 bases). Per germline, CDR1 SGHAT and CDR2 FQNNGV. CDR3 size: 14 residues. Trimming took 3 bases from V and 6 from J, leaving 11 bases between them. This CDR3 is CASSFGDGHEKLFF. CDR3 nucleotides: TGTGCCAGCAGCTTCGGGGACGGGCATGAAAAACTGTTTTTT.

V gene TRBV27 combines with J gene TRBJ1-1; perhaps TRBD1 as D (6 bases). CDR3 length: 15 amino acids. V was trimmed by 4 bases and J by 0 bases, leaving 12 bases between them. Germline V gives CDR1 MNHEY, CDR2 SMNVEV (reference sequence). CDR3 in DNA: TGTGCCAGCAGTTCGGACAGACGCATGAACACTGAAGCTTTCTTT. It specifies CASSSDRRMNTEAFF.